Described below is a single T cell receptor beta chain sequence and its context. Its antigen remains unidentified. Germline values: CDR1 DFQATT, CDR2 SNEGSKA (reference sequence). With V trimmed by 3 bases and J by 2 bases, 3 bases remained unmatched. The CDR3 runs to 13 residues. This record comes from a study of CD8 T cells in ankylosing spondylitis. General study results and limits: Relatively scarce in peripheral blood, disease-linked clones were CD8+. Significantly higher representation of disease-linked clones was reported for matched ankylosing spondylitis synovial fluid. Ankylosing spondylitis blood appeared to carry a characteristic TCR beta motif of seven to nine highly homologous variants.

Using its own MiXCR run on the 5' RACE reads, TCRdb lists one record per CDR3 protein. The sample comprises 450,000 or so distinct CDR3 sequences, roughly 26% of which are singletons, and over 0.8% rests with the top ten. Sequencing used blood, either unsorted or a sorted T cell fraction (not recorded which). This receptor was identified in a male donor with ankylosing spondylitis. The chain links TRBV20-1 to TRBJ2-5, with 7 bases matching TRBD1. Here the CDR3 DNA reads TGCAGTGCTAGTCAGGGGGTTCAAGAGACCCAGTACTTC. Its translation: CSASQGVQETQYF.